The 10 T cell receptor beta chains given below trace back to one sample, sequenced in a study of Ad26.COV2.S vaccination and SARS-CoV-2 variants. As to treatment: some 20 received Ad26.COV2.S at low or high dose, single or two shots; five or six received placebo; per-sample allocation not given. The investigators took samples on day 63 after the first vaccine or placebo injection. TCRdb's copy holds only in-frame clones and misses some; the assay was immunoSEQ multiplex PCR. The profile shows just under 250,000 clones, roughly 90% of them singletons. Sequencing used peripheral blood, obtained in a trial of Ad26.COV2.S vaccine versus placebo. These receptors all stem from a person aged 18-65 years who received the Ad26.COV2.S COVID-19 vaccine or a placebo.

Only one count was recorded for this clone. The chain combines TRBV7-3 with TRBJ2-1; weak D call: TRBD2 (5 bases). This CDR3 region has 13 residues. CDR1 is SGHTA and CDR2 is FQGTGA in the germline V gene. Trimming cost V 5 bases and J 6 bases, with 11 bases left between them. The CDR3 DNA sequence: TGTGCCAGCAGCAAATATACTAGCAATGAGCAGTTCTTC. Its translation: CASSKYTSNEQFF.

J is TRBJ2-3 and V is TRBV3-1 (or the pseudogene TRBV3-2); the D gene is possibly TRBD1 (6 bases). The CDR3 runs 16 residues. Trimming left V 1 base short and J 4 bases short, with 15 bases between. Germline-derived CDR1 and CDR2 are LGHDT and YNNKEL (reference sequence). CDR3 DNA sequence: TGTGCCAGCAGCCAAGTGGGGCCAGGGGAAGCAGATACGCAGTATTTT. Its translation is CASSQVGPGEADTQYF.

This chain links TRBV6-5 with TRBJ2-3; 9 bases are shared with TRBD1. Germline CDR1 reads MNHEY; CDR2 reads SVGAGI. CDR3 length: 15 residues. The J segment lost 5 bases and the V segment lost 0 bases, leaving 3 bases of the junction unmatched. The CDR3 loop reads CASSYSGQGRDTQYF. CDR3 DNA: TGTGCCAGCAGTTACTCAGGACAGGGGAGAGATACGCAGTATTTT.

This sequence joins TRBV19 and TRBJ1-5, with D perhaps matching TRBD1 (6 bases). V lost 7 bases and J lost 6, with 22 bases in between. Germline values: CDR1 LNHDA, CDR2 SQIVND (reference sequence). The CDR3 consists of 16 residues. In nucleotides, the CDR3 is TGTGCCAGTATCGCCTCCGGGGGGGCTCAGGGTCAGCCCCAGCATTTT. Its translation is CASIASGGAQGQPQHF.

The chain links TRBV6-5 to TRBJ1-5, with D possibly TRBD1 on 5 matching bases. CDR3 length: 13 residues. Between the trimmed V and J ends, which lost 7 bases and 5 bases, there was a span of 12 bases. Germline CDR1 MNHEY, CDR2 SVGAGI. The CDR3 DNA follows: TGTGCCAGCAATGGGGGGGTGGATCAGCCCCAGCATTTT. It specifies CASNGGVDQPQHF.

The chain couples TRBV5-1 to TRBJ1-1; D is undetermined. The germline gives CDR1 SGHRS, CDR2 YFSETQ. This CDR3 is 15 amino acids long. Trimming shortened V by 7 bases and J by 2 bases, and 18 bases separated the two germline ends. For the CDR3, the DNA is TGCGCCAGCCGTAGCTTTGACGGCTCAAACACTGAAGCTTTCTTT. The encoded protein is CASRSFDGSNTEAFF. Full variable domain (missing parts from reference TRBV5-1 and TRBJ1-1): KAGVTQTPRYLIKTRGQQVTLSCSPISGHRSVSWYQQTPGQGLQFLFEYFSETQRNKGNFPGRFSGRQFSNSRSEMNVSTLELGDSALYLCASRSFDGSNTEAFFGQGTRLTVV.

The chain joins TRBV4-1 to TRBJ1-2; 8 positions match TRBD1. Germline values: CDR1 MGHRA, CDR2 YSYEKL. The CDR3 sequence is 15 residues long. With 1 base clipped from V and 3 bases from J, the junction kept 4 bases outside the gene matches. The CDR3 reads CASSQGQGLDYGYTF. CDR3 coding DNA: TGCGCCAGCAGCCAAGGACAGGGGCTTGACTATGGCTACACCTTC.

The V call is TRBV28, the J call TRBJ1-6; 8 bases are shared with TRBD1. Losses at the gene ends were 10 bases for V and 5 bases for J; bases not matched to a gene: 4. The CDR3 contains 13 residues. CDR1 and CDR2 (germline): MDHEN, SYDVKM. Written as DNA, the CDR3 is TGTGCCAACAGGGGGGGGAATAATTCACCCCTCCACTTT. Protein sequence: CANRGGNNSPLHF.

V is TRBV4-2 and J is TRBJ1-2; D unclear. This CDR3 is 16 amino acids long. V lost 0 bases and J 7 bases, leaving 18 bases between the germline ends. Germline V lookup: CDR1 LGHNA, CDR2 YNFKEQ. As DNA, the CDR3 is TGTGCCAGCAGCCAAGATCCTGGCAGGTTTGTTTCTGGCTACACCTTC. Translation gives CASSQDPGRFVSGYTF.

The chain joins TRBV19 to TRBJ2-2; no firm D call. V was trimmed by 7 bases and J by 4 bases, leaving 10 bases between them. This CDR3 has 13 amino acids. CDR1 is LNHDA and CDR2 is SQIVND in the germline V gene (reference sequence). The CDR3 spells CASTHLSTGELFF. The CDR3 coding sequence is TGTGCCAGTACACATCTTAGCACCGGGGAGCTGTTTTTT.